These T cell receptor beta chains were read from a single sample in a study of T-cell memory formation after mild COVID-19. TCRdb analysed the 5' RACE reads with MiXCR anew, one entry per CDR3 protein. The sample shows over 450,000 distinct CDR3 sequences, around 21% of them seen only once. Sequencing input: PBMCs or a T cell subset sorted from them (not recorded which). The origin of the receptors is an adult woman who had mild COVID-19 (a few samples of this study predate the infection). Cell type and time point are not known. CDR3s include the opening cysteine and the closing phenylalanine or tryptophan. Each record gives: clone size, D gene, J gene, V gene, CDR3 protein, CDR3 DNA. The D gene is left open where the match is weak. Size tells how often a clone was seen (once, few, many) or the class of an expanded clone, and some rows leave it out.

abundance: few
d_gene: -
j_gene: TRBJ2-7
v_gene: TRBV19
CDR3aa: CASSSGTESYEQYF
CDR3nt: TGTGCCAGTAGTTCCGGGACGGAATCCTACGAGCAGTACTTC

abundance: few
d_gene: -
j_gene: TRBJ1-1
v_gene: TRBV15
CDR3aa: CATSRDSGVGTEAFF
CDR3nt: TGTGCCACCAGCAGAGATTCGGGGGTCGGGACTGAAGCTTTCTTT

abundance: few
d_gene: -
j_gene: TRBJ2-1
v_gene: TRBV13
CDR3aa: CASCRLGDCPPSKQFF
CDR3nt: TGTGCCAGCTGTCGTTTGGGCGATTGCCCCCCCTCTAAGCAGTTCTTC

abundance: -
d_gene: -
j_gene: TRBJ1-1
v_gene: TRBV19
CDR3aa: CASRDRGSTEAFF
CDR3nt: TGTGCCTCCCGGGACCGGGGCAGCACTGAAGCTTTCTTT

abundance: -
d_gene: TRBD1
j_gene: TRBJ1-2
v_gene: TRBV18
CDR3aa: CASSPPGQGDGYTF
CDR3nt: TGTGCCAGCTCACCCCCGGGACAGGGGGATGGCTACACCTTC

abundance: -
d_gene: TRBD1
j_gene: TRBJ1-2
v_gene: TRBV7-6
CDR3aa: CASSFGQGDYGYTF
CDR3nt: TGTGCCAGCAGCTTCGGACAGGGGGACTATGGCTACACCTTC

abundance: many
d_gene: TRBD2
j_gene: TRBJ2-1
v_gene: TRBV24-1
CDR3aa: CATSDPGLAGVEQFF
CDR3nt: TGTGCCACCAGTGATCCGGGACTAGCGGGAGTTGAGCAGTTCTTC

abundance: -
d_gene: -
j_gene: TRBJ1-1
v_gene: TRBV27
CDR3aa: CASSTSLGTEAFF
CDR3nt: TGTGCCAGCAGTACCAGCCTGGGCACTGAAGCTTTCTTT

abundance: many
d_gene: -
j_gene: TRBJ1-1
v_gene: TRBV29-1
CDR3aa: CSVPTLNTEAFF
CDR3nt: TGCAGCGTCCCCACCTTGAACACTGAAGCTTTCTTT

abundance: few
d_gene: TRBD2
j_gene: TRBJ2-3
v_gene: TRBV7-9
CDR3aa: CASRAGVEDTQYF
CDR3nt: TGTGCCAGCAGGGCGGGAGTAGAAGATACGCAGTATTTT

abundance: -
d_gene: -
j_gene: TRBJ2-7
v_gene: TRBV9
CDR3aa: CASSVGENEQYF
CDR3nt: TGTGCCAGCAGCGTAGGGGAAAACGAGCAGTACTTC

abundance: few
d_gene: -
j_gene: TRBJ2-7
v_gene: TRBV29-1
CDR3aa: CSVEEGRGPYSYEQYF
CDR3nt: TGCAGCGTTGAAGAAGGAAGAGGGCCGTATTCCTACGAGCAGTACTTC

abundance: -
d_gene: TRBD2
j_gene: TRBJ2-3
v_gene: TRBV7-2
CDR3aa: CASRPTSGDTDTQYF
CDR3nt: TGTGCCAGCAGACCCACTAGCGGGGACACAGATACGCAGTATTTT

abundance: few
d_gene: -
j_gene: TRBJ1-4
v_gene: TRBV7-9
CDR3aa: CASSLEGGNEKLFF
CDR3nt: TGTGCCAGCAGCTTAGAGGGTGGGAATGAAAAACTGTTTTTT

abundance: -
d_gene: -
j_gene: TRBJ1-2
v_gene: TRBV7-9
CDR3aa: CASSQGPSKRGYGYTF
CDR3nt: TGTGCCAGCAGCCAAGGTCCTTCGAAAAGGGGCTATGGCTACACCTTC

abundance: many
d_gene: -
j_gene: TRBJ2-1
v_gene: TRBV7-9
CDR3aa: CASRFRQDLYNEQFF
CDR3nt: TGTGCCAGCAGGTTCCGACAGGACCTATACAATGAGCAGTTCTTC

abundance: few
d_gene: -
j_gene: TRBJ2-1
v_gene: TRBV19
CDR3aa: CASSIDLQGGYNEQFF
CDR3nt: TGTGCCAGTAGTATAGATCTCCAGGGCGGGTACAATGAGCAGTTCTTC

abundance: few
d_gene: -
j_gene: TRBJ2-7
v_gene: TRBV11-1
CDR3aa: CASSLSHGTAGEQYF
CDR3nt: TGTGCCAGCAGCTTATCGCACGGGACAGCGGGCGAGCAGTACTTC

abundance: -
d_gene: -
j_gene: TRBJ1-5
v_gene: TRBV7-2
CDR3aa: CASSGREGLSNQPQHF
CDR3nt: TGTGCCAGCAGCGGTAGGGAGGGTTTGAGCAATCAGCCCCAGCATTTT

abundance: few
d_gene: -
j_gene: TRBJ2-7
v_gene: TRBV10-3
CDR3aa: CAISETAPSEQYF
CDR3nt: TGTGCCATCAGTGAAACAGCCCCCAGCGAGCAGTACTTC

abundance: few
d_gene: TRBD2
j_gene: TRBJ2-3
v_gene: TRBV3-1
CDR3aa: CASSDLGTSGGLATQYF
CDR3nt: TGTGCCAGCAGCGACCTGGGGACTAGCGGGGGACTGGCTACGCAGTATTTT

abundance: few
d_gene: -
j_gene: TRBJ1-5
v_gene: TRBV12-3/TRBV12-4
CDR3aa: CASSFVGAPQHF
CDR3nt: TGTGCCAGCAGTTTTGTAGGTGCGCCGCAGCATTTT

abundance: -
d_gene: TRBD1
j_gene: TRBJ2-3
v_gene: TRBV7-7
CDR3aa: CASSQGQGSTDTQYF
CDR3nt: TGTGCCAGCAGCCAGGGACAGGGGAGTACAGATACGCAGTATTTT

abundance: few
d_gene: -
j_gene: TRBJ2-3
v_gene: TRBV7-9
CDR3aa: CASSLDFTDTQYF
CDR3nt: TGTGCCAGCAGCCTGGACTTCACAGATACGCAGTATTTT

abundance: few
d_gene: -
j_gene: TRBJ2-1
v_gene: TRBV5-1
CDR3aa: CASASSYNEQFF
CDR3nt: TGCGCCAGCGCAAGCTCCTACAATGAGCAGTTCTTC

abundance: -
d_gene: -
j_gene: TRBJ2-7
v_gene: TRBV5-6
CDR3aa: CASSGASAGHLYEQYF
CDR3nt: TGTGCCAGCAGCGGGGCCTCGGCAGGGCACCTCTACGAGCAGTACTTC

abundance: -
d_gene: TRBD2
j_gene: TRBJ2-3
v_gene: TRBV30
CDR3aa: CAREATSGGESSTDTQYF
CDR3nt: TGTGCCCGAGAGGCGACTAGCGGGGGAGAATCTAGCACAGATACGCAGTATTTT

abundance: few
d_gene: TRBD1
j_gene: TRBJ2-1
v_gene: TRBV7-2
CDR3aa: CASSPGQGSGNEQFF
CDR3nt: TGTGCCAGCAGCCCGGGACAGGGATCCGGCAATGAGCAGTTCTTC

abundance: few
d_gene: -
j_gene: TRBJ2-7
v_gene: TRBV7-6
CDR3aa: CASSPNVGYEQYF
CDR3nt: TGTGCCAGCAGCCCCAACGTGGGGTACGAGCAGTACTTC

abundance: many
d_gene: -
j_gene: TRBJ2-4
v_gene: TRBV6-5
CDR3aa: CASSSGPGNIQYF
CDR3nt: TGTGCCAGCAGTTCCGGCCCAGGAAACATTCAGTACTTC

abundance: few
d_gene: -
j_gene: TRBJ1-2
v_gene: TRBV5-1
CDR3aa: CASSLEDNYGYTF
CDR3nt: TGCGCCAGCAGCTTGGAGGATAACTATGGCTACACCTTC

abundance: many
d_gene: -
j_gene: TRBJ2-3
v_gene: TRBV30
CDR3aa: CAWKPSGDLTDMQYF
CDR3nt: TGTGCCTGGAAGCCTTCAGGGGACCTCACAGATATGCAGTATTTT

abundance: -
d_gene: -
j_gene: TRBJ2-4
v_gene: TRBV19
CDR3aa: CASSIDRGASFQYF
CDR3nt: TGTGCCAGTAGTATAGACCGGGGCGCGAGCTTTCAGTACTTC

abundance: few
d_gene: -
j_gene: TRBJ1-1
v_gene: TRBV5-4
CDR3aa: CASSFGWEAFF
CDR3nt: TGTGCCAGCAGCTTTGGCTGGGAAGCTTTCTTT

abundance: -
d_gene: TRBD2
j_gene: TRBJ2-5
v_gene: TRBV20-1
CDR3aa: CSAPGLAGVRETQYF
CDR3nt: TGCAGTGCCCCCGGACTAGCGGGAGTGAGGGAGACCCAGTACTTC

abundance: -
d_gene: -
j_gene: TRBJ2-6
v_gene: TRBV7-9
CDR3aa: CASSQAPAGANVLTF
CDR3nt: TGTGCCAGCAGCCAAGCGCCCGCGGGGGCCAACGTCCTGACTTTC

abundance: few
d_gene: TRBD1
j_gene: TRBJ2-7
v_gene: TRBV25-1
CDR3aa: CASGTMTGNYEQYF
CDR3nt: TGTGCCAGCGGGACGATGACAGGGAACTACGAGCAGTACTTC

abundance: -
d_gene: TRBD1
j_gene: TRBJ1-1
v_gene: TRBV28
CDR3aa: CASSLNRDRGKGTAFF
CDR3nt: TGTGCCAGCAGTTTAAACCGGGACAGGGGAAAAGGAACAGCTTTCTTT

abundance: many
d_gene: TRBD2
j_gene: TRBJ2-7
v_gene: TRBV10-3
CDR3aa: CAISALRAGGGYEQYF
CDR3nt: TGTGCCATCAGTGCATTACGAGCGGGAGGCGGCTACGAGCAGTACTTC

abundance: few
d_gene: -
j_gene: TRBJ1-3
v_gene: TRBV20-1
CDR3aa: CSARSRNTIYF
CDR3nt: TGCAGTGCTAGGAGTAGAAACACCATATATTTT

abundance: -
d_gene: -
j_gene: TRBJ1-1
v_gene: TRBV7-9
CDR3aa: CASSGELNTEAFF
CDR3nt: TGTGCCAGCAGCGGGGAGCTGAACACTGAAGCTTTCTTT

abundance: -
d_gene: TRBD2
j_gene: TRBJ2-7
v_gene: TRBV5-1
CDR3aa: CASSKTSGGFYEQYF
CDR3nt: TGCGCCAGCAGTAAGACTAGCGGGGGTTTCTACGAGCAGTACTTC

abundance: -
d_gene: -
j_gene: TRBJ1-1
v_gene: TRBV9
CDR3aa: CASSLTGTGGWTEAFF
CDR3nt: TGTGCCAGCAGCTTAACCGGGACCGGGGGGTGGACTGAAGCTTTCTTT

abundance: -
d_gene: -
j_gene: TRBJ2-5
v_gene: TRBV7-2
CDR3aa: CASRRGGMETQYF
CDR3nt: TGTGCCAGCCGTAGGGGGGGGATGGAGACCCAGTACTTC

abundance: few
d_gene: -
j_gene: TRBJ1-4
v_gene: TRBV7-9
CDR3aa: CASSSQGVNEKLFF
CDR3nt: TGTGCCAGCAGCTCCCAGGGCGTCAATGAAAAACTGTTTTTT

abundance: -
d_gene: -
j_gene: TRBJ2-1
v_gene: TRBV2
CDR3aa: CASSQVLAGAYNEQFF
CDR3nt: TGTGCCAGCAGCCAAGTTCTGGCGGGGGCGTACAATGAGCAGTTCTTC

abundance: few
d_gene: -
j_gene: TRBJ1-5
v_gene: TRBV4-1
CDR3aa: CASSQDTGDAYSNQPQHF
CDR3nt: TGCGCCAGCAGCCAAGACACAGGCGACGCCTATAGCAATCAGCCCCAGCATTTT

abundance: -
d_gene: -
j_gene: TRBJ1-1
v_gene: TRBV7-6
CDR3aa: CASSPNSYMNTEAFF
CDR3nt: TGTGCCAGCAGCCCCAACAGCTACATGAACACTGAAGCTTTCTTT

abundance: -
d_gene: -
j_gene: TRBJ2-3
v_gene: TRBV28
CDR3aa: CASSYRVTDTQYF
CDR3nt: TGTGCCAGCAGTTACAGGGTAACAGATACGCAGTATTTT

abundance: few
d_gene: TRBD1
j_gene: TRBJ2-3
v_gene: TRBV29-1
CDR3aa: CSVPGQGGGTDTQYF
CDR3nt: TGCAGCGTTCCGGGACAGGGTGGCGGCACAGATACGCAGTATTTT

abundance: -
d_gene: -
j_gene: TRBJ2-7
v_gene: TRBV15
CDR3aa: CATSLDRYYEQYF
CDR3nt: TGTGCCACCAGTCTAGACAGATACTACGAGCAGTACTTC

abundance: -
d_gene: -
j_gene: TRBJ2-4
v_gene: TRBV4-1
CDR3aa: CASSLGPSQGTKNIQYF
CDR3nt: TGCGCCAGCAGCCTTGGGCCCTCCCAAGGAACCAAAAACATTCAGTACTTC

abundance: -
d_gene: TRBD2
j_gene: TRBJ2-2
v_gene: TRBV29-1
CDR3aa: CSVENRLAGGTGELFF
CDR3nt: TGCAGCGTTGAAAACAGACTAGCGGGAGGCACCGGGGAGCTGTTTTTT

abundance: few
d_gene: -
j_gene: TRBJ2-6
v_gene: TRBV12-3/TRBV12-4
CDR3aa: CASSYRRGGAGANVLTF
CDR3nt: TGTGCCAGCAGTTACAGAAGGGGGGGCGCTGGGGCCAACGTCCTGACTTTC

abundance: -
d_gene: -
j_gene: TRBJ1-1
v_gene: TRBV7-2
CDR3aa: CASSLARHTEAFF
CDR3nt: TGTGCCAGCAGCTTAGCCAGGCACACTGAAGCTTTCTTT

abundance: few
d_gene: -
j_gene: TRBJ2-1
v_gene: TRBV4-3
CDR3aa: CASSQLATSSYNEQFF
CDR3nt: TGCGCCAGCAGCCAGCTGGCGACGAGCTCCTACAATGAGCAGTTCTTC

abundance: few
d_gene: -
j_gene: TRBJ2-3
v_gene: TRBV24-1
CDR3aa: CATSDLPGDTQYF
CDR3nt: TGTGCCACCAGTGATTTGCCGGGAGATACGCAGTATTTT

abundance: -
d_gene: -
j_gene: TRBJ2-5
v_gene: TRBV6-2/TRBV6-3
CDR3aa: CASRDGGLSETQYF
CDR3nt: TGTGCCAGCAGGGACGGAGGGCTCTCGGAGACCCAGTACTTC

abundance: -
d_gene: -
j_gene: TRBJ2-3
v_gene: TRBV18
CDR3aa: CASSPRHDTQYF
CDR3nt: TGTGCCAGCTCACCACGTCACGATACGCAGTATTTT

abundance: few
d_gene: TRBD1
j_gene: TRBJ1-5
v_gene: TRBV6-6
CDR3aa: CASSYSQGVGQYLSNQPQHF
CDR3nt: TGTGCCAGCAGTTACAGTCAAGGTGTGGGACAGTACCTTAGCAATCAGCCCCAGCATTTT